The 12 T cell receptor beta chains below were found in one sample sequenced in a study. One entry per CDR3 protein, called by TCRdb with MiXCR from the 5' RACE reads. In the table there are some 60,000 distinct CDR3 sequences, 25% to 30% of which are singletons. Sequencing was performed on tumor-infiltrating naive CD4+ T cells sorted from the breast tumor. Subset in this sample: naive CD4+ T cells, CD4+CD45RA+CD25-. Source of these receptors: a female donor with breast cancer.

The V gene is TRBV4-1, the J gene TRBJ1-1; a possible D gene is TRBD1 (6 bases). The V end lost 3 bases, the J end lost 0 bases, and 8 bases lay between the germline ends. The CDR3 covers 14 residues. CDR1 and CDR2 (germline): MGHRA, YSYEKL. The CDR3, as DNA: TGCGCCAGCAGCCAGGACAGAGTGAACACTGAAGCTTTCTTT. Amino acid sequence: CASSQDRVNTEAFF.

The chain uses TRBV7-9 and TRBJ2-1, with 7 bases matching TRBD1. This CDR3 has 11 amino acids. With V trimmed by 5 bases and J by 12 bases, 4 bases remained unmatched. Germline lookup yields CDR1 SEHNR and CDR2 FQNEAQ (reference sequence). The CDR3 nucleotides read TGTGCCAGCAGCCCCGACAGGGTGCAGTTCTTC. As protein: CASSPDRVQFF.

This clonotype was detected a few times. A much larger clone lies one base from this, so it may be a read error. CDR3 in DNA: TGTACCAGCAGCGTTTCCCCGGGCTCCTACGAGCAGTACTTC. Protein product: CTSSVSPGSYEQYF. This chain links TRBV9 with TRBJ2-7, with D unresolved. CDR1 is SGDLS and CDR2 is YYNGEE in the germline V gene. The CDR3 is made up of 14 amino acids.

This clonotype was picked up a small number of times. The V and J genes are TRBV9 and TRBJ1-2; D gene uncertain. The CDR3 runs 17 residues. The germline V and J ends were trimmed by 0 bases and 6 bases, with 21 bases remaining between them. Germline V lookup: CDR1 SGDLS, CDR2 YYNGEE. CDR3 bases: TGTGCCAGCAGCGTAGATGCGATGCATGGGGTTGTGAATGGCTACACCTTC. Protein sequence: CASSVDAMHGVVNGYTF.

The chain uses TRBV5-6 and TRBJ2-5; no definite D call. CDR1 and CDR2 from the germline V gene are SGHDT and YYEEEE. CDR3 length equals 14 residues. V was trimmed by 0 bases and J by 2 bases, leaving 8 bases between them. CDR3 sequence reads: CASSLVWGQETQYF. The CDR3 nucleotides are TGTGCCAGCAGCTTGGTTTGGGGTCAAGAGACCCAGTACTTC.

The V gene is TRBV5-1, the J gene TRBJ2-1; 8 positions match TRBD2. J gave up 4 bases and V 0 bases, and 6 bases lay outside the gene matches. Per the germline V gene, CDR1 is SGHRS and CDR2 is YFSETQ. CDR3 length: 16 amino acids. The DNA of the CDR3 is TGCGCCAGCAGCTTGGATGGGACTAGACAGTACAATGAGCAGTTCTTC. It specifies CASSLDGTRQYNEQFF.

DNA for the CDR3: TGCGCCAGCAGCCCGCAGGGGGCAGGAACAGATACGCAGTATTTT. It yields the protein CASSPQGAGTDTQYF. V is TRBV5-1 and J is TRBJ2-3; TRBD1 aligns across 8 bases. Losses at the gene ends were 4 bases for V and 3 bases for J; bases not matched to a gene: 7. Germline-derived CDR1 and CDR2 are SGHRS and YFSETQ. The CDR3 is made up of 15 amino acids.

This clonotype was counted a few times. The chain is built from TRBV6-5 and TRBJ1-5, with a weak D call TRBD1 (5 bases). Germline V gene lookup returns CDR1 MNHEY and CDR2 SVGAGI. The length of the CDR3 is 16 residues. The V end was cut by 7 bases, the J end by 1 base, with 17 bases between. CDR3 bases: TGTGCCAGCATGTTGTCATCGGGGCACAGCAATCAGCCCCAGCATTTT. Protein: CASMLSSGHSNQPQHF.

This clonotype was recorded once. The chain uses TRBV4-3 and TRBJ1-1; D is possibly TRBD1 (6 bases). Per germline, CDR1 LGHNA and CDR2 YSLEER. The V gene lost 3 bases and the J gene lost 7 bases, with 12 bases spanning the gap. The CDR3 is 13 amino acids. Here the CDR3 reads CASSQNGGSEAFF. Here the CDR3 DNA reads TGCGCCAGCAGCCAGAATGGGGGCAGTGAAGCTTTCTTT.

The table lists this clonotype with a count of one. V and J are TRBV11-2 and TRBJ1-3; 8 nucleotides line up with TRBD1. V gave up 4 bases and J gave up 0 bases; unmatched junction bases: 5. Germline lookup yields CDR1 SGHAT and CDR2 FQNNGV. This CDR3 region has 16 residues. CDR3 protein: CASSSFQGASGNTIYF. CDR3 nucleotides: TGTGCCAGCAGCTCATTTCAGGGGGCCTCTGGAAACACCATATATTTT.

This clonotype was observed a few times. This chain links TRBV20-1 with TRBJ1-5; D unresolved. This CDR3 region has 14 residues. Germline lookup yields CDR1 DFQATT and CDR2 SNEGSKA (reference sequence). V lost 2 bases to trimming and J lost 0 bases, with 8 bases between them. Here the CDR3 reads CSARQTISNQPQHF. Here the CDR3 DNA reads TGCAGTGCTAGACAGACGATTAGCAATCAGCCCCAGCATTTT.

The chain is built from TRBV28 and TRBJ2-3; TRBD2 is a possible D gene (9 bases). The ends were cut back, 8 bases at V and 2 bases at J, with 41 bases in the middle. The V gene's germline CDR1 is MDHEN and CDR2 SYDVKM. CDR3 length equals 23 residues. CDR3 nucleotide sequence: TGTGCCAGCTTTCCCCGCCAGGGGGCGGCTAGCGGGACCAACGTAGGAACCACAGATACGCAGTATTTT. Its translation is CASFPRQGAASGTNVGTTDTQYF.